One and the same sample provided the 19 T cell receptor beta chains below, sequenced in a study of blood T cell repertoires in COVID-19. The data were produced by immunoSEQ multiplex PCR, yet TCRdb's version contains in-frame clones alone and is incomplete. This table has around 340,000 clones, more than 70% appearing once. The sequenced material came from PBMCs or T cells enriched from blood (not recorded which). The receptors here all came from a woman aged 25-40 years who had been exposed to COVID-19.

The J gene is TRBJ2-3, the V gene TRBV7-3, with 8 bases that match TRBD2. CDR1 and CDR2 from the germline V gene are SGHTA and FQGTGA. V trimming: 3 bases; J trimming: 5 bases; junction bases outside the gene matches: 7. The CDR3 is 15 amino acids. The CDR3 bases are TGTGCCAGCAGCTTGGGGACTAGGGTTATAGATACGCAGTATTTT. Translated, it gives CASSLGTRVIDTQYF.

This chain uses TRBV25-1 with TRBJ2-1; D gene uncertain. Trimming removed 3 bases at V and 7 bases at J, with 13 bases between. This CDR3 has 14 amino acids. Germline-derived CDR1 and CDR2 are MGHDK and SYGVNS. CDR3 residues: CASSEAWSWNEQFF. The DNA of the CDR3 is TGTGCCAGCAGTGAGGCCTGGAGTTGGAATGAGCAGTTCTTC.

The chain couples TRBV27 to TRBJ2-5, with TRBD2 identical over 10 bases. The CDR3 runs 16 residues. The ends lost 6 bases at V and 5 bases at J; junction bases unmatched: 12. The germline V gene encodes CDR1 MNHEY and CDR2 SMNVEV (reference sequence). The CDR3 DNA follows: TGTGCCAGCAGCCCAGGGATAGCGGGAGGTTGGGAGACCCAGTACTTC. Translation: CASSPGIAGGWETQYF.

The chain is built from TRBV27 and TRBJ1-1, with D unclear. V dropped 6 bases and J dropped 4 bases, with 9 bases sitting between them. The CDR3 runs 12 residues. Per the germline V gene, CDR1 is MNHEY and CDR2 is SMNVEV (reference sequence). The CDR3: CASSRDGTEAFF. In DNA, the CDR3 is TGTGCCAGCAGCCGAGATGGCACTGAAGCTTTCTTT.

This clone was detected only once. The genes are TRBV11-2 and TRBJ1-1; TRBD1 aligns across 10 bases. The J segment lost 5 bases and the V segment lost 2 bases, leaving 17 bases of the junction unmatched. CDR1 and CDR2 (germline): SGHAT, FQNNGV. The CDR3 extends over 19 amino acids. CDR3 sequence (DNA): TGTGCCAGCAGCTTAAGTGGGTCCGGACAGGGGGATCTTAGGACTGAAGCTTTCTTT. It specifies CASSLSGSGQGDLRTEAFF.

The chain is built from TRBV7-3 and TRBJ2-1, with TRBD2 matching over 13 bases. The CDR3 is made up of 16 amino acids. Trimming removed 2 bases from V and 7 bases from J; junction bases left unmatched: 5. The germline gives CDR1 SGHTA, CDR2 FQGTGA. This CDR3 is CASSLRTSGSMNEQFF. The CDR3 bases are TGTGCCAGCAGCTTACGGACTAGCGGGAGTATGAATGAGCAGTTCTTC.

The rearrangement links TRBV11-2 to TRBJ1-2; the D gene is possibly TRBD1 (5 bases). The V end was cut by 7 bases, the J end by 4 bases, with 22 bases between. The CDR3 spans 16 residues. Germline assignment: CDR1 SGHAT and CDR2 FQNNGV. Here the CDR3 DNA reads TGTGCCAGCACTCGGGGGGTTGGGGGAACCTTCTATGGCTACACCTTC. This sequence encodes CASTRGVGGTFYGYTF.

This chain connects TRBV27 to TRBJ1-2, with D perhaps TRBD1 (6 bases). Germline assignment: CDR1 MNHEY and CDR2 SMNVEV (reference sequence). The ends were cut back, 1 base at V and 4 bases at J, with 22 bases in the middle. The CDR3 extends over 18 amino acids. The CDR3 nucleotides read TGTGCCAGCAGTTTATGGAATAAGGACAGCTCTAGATTCTATGGCTACACCTTC. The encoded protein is CASSLWNKDSSRFYGYTF.

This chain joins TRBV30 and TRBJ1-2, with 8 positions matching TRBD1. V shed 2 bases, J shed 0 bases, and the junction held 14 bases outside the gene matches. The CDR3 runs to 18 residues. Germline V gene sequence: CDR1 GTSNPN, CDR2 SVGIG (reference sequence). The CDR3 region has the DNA TGTGCCTGGAGTCCCCCAGACAGGGGTAGTTCGGCTAACTATGGCTACACCTTC. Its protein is CAWSPPDRGSSANYGYTF. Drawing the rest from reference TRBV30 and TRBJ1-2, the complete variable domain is SQTIHQWPATLVQPVGSPLSLECTVEGTSNPNLYWYRQAAGRGLQLLFYSVGIGQISSEVPQNLSASRPQDRQFILSSKKLLLSDSGFYLCAWSPPDRGSSANYGYTFGSGTRLTVV.

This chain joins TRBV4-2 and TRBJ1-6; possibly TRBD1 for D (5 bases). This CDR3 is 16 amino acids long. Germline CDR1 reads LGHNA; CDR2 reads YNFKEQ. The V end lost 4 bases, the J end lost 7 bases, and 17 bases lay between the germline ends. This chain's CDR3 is CASSPEAGTKNSPLHF. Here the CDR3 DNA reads TGTGCCAGCAGCCCCGAAGCCGGGACTAAAAATTCACCCCTCCACTTT.

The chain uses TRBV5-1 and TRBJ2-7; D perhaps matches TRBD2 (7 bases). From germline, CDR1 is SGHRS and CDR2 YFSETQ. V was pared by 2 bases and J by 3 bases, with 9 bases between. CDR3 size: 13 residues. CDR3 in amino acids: CASSLGGDYEQYF. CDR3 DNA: TGCGCCAGCAGCTTAGGGGGGGACTACGAGCAGTACTTC.

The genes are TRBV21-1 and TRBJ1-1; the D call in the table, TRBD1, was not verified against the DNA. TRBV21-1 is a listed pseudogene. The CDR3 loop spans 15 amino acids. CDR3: CASSNFRTGVTEAFF. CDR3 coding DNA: TGTGCCAGCAGCAACTTTAGGACAGGTGTAACTGAAGCTTTCTTT.

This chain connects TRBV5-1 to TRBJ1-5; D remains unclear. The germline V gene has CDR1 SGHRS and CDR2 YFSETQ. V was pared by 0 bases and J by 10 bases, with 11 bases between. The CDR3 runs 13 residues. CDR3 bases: TGCGCCAGCAGCTTGGTCGGTGCGGGACCCCAGCATTTT. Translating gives CASSLVGAGPQHF.

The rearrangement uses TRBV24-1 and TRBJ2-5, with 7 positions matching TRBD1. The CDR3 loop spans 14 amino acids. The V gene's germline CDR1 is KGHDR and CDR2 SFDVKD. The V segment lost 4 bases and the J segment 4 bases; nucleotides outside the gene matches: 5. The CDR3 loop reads CATSDRDRVETQYF. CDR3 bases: TGTGCCACCAGTGACCGGGACAGAGTAGAGACCCAGTACTTC.

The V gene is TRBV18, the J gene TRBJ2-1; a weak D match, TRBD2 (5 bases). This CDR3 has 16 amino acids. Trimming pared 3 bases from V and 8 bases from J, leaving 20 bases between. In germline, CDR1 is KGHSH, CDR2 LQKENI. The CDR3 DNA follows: TGTGCCAGCTCACCCAGCAAGCGGTTTTCAGCCGATGAGCAGTTCTTC. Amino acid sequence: CASSPSKRFSADEQFF.

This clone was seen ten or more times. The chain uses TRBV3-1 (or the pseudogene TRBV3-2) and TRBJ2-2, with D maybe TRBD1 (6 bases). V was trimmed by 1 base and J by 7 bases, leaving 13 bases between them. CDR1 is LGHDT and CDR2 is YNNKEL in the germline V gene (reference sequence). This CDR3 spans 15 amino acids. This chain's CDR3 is CASSQGIGGSGELFF. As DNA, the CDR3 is TGTGCCAGCAGCCAAGGGATAGGGGGTAGCGGGGAGCTGTTTTTT.

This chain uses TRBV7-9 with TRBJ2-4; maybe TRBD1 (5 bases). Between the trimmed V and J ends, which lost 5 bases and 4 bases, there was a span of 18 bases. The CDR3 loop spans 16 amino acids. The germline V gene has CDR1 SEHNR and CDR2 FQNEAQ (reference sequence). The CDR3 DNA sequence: TGTGCCAGCAGCCAACTTCCCCAGGGATCAAAAAACATTCAGTACTTC. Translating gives CASSQLPQGSKNIQYF.

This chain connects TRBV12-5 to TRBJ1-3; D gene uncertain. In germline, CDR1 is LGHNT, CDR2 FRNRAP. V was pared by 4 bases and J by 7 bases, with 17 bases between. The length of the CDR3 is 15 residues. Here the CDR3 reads CASGYRPAVSNTIYF. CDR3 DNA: TGTGCTAGTGGTTACAGACCGGCTGTCTCGAACACCATATATTTT.

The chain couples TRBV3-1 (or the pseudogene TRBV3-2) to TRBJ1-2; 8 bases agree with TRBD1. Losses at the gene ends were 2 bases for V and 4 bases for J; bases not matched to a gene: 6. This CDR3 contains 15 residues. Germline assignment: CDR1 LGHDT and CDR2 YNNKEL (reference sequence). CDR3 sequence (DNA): TGTGCCAGCAGCCAACTCACAGGGGGTGGCTATGGCTACACCTTC. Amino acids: CASSQLTGGGYGYTF.